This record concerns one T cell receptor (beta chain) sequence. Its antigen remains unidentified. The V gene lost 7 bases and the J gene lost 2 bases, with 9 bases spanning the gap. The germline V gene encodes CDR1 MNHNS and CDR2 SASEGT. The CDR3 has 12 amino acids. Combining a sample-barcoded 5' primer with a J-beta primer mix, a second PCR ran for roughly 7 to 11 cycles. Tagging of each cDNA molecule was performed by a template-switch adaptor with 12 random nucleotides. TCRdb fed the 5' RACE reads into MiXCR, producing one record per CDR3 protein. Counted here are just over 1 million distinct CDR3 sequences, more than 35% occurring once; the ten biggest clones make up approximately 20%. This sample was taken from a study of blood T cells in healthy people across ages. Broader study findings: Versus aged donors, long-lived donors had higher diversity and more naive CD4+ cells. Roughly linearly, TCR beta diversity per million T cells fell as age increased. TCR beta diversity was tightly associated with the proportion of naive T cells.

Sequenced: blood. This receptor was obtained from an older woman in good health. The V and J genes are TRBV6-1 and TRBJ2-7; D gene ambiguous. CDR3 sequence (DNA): TGTGCCAGCACCGGAATACCCTACGAGCAGTACTTC. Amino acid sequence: CASTGIPYEQYF.